This is a list of T cell receptor beta chains from one sample in a study of graft-versus-host responses after intestinal transplantation. TCRdb keeps only in-frame clones here, not all; method: immunoSEQ multiplex PCR. Seen here are around 90,000 clones, 85% to 95% observed once, and the top ten hold about 0.2%. Their cognate antigens are unknown. Here the sequenced sample was unstimulated CD4+ T cells sorted from spleen or lymph node cells, taken before transplant. These receptor sequences come from a human donor who was the organ donor for an intestinal transplant. Both conserved end residues are part of each CDR3. Fields, in order: J gene, CDR3 length, D gene, V gene, clone size, CDR3 protein. D genes are given only for firm matches. Where a row states a size, it is once, few, many or the class of an expanded clone; other rows omit it.

>TRBJ2-1|17|TRBD2|TRBV9|NA
CASSPTIGLAGSNEQFF
>TRBJ1-1|13|NA|TRBV5-6|NA
CASSRLTGREAFF
>TRBJ2-3|15|TRBD2|TRBV7-2|NA
CASSTGRSSTDTQYF
>TRBJ1-3|15|NA|TRBV5-4|NA
CASSSDSFSGNTIYF
>TRBJ2-7|13|NA|TRBV5-1|NA
CASSFEGYNEQYF
>TRBJ2-1|15|NA|TRBV5-1|once
CASRYQGTEYNEQFF
>TRBJ1-1|14|TRBD1|TRBV10-3|NA
CAISVYGAGQGAFF
>TRBJ1-5|14|TRBD1|TRBV7-9|NA
CASSSQGANQPQHF
>TRBJ2-5|15|TRBD2|TRBV5-6|NA
CASSFSGGRRETQYF
>TRBJ1-2|17|NA|TRBV11-2|NA
CASSFGGEESPNYGYTF
>TRBJ2-7|14|NA|TRBV11-2|NA
CASSLLYQAYEQYF
>TRBJ1-1|15|NA|TRBV7-2|once
CASSKYVVKNTEAFF
>TRBJ1-5|17|NA|TRBV7-5|few
CVRSIDGYLYRGQPQHF
>TRBJ1-2|15|NA|TRBV4-2|NA
CASSQDLASFYGYTF
>TRBJ1-1|12|NA|TRBV12-5|NA
CASGLGKPGAFF
>TRBJ2-3|19|TRBD2|TRBV5-1|NA
CASSTSLTSGGHRADTQYF
>TRBJ2-7|14|TRBD1|TRBV5-1|NA
CASSLWQGAGEQYF
>TRBJ2-7|15|TRBD1|TRBV7-2|NA
CASSPPGTGGNEQYF
>TRBJ1-1|15|NA|TRBV18|NA
CASSPQGPMNTEAFF
>TRBJ2-7|13|NA|TRBV7-2|NA
CASSYVQSYEQYF
>TRBJ1-5|13|NA|TRBV14|NA
CASSQDLGQPQHF
>TRBJ2-7|16|TRBD1|TRBV5-1|NA
CASSSATGGADYEQYF
>TRBJ2-7|13|NA|TRBV6-1|NA
CASRGPPGYEQYF
>TRBJ2-7|13|NA|TRBV28|NA
CASSRQERYEQYF
>TRBJ2-3|16|NA|TRBV4-3|NA
CASTPSLSRFTDTQYF
>TRBJ2-5|14|NA|TRBV5-1|NA
CASSLVVNPGTQYF
>NA|14|NA|TRBV28|NA
CASSKTGDAYEQYF
>TRBJ1-2|13|NA|TRBV27|NA
CATRGADGYGYTF
>TRBJ1-2|12|NA|TRBV18|NA
CASSRGAYGYTF
>TRBJ2-7|14|NA|TRBV7-8|NA
CASSFVRGSYEQYF
>TRBJ1-1|15|NA|TRBV11-2|NA
CASSLARAMNTEAFF
>TRBJ1-3|16|NA|TRBV6-5|few
CASSYSVPSSGNTIYF
>TRBJ1-3|15|NA|TRBV11-2|NA
CASSLGGVSGNTIYF
>TRBJ1-6|15|TRBD1|TRBV6-5|NA
CASSRTGTGVNPLHF
>TRBJ1-4|17|TRBD1|TRBV19|NA
CASTGQEAGVVDEKLFF
>TRBJ1-6|14|NA|TRBV6-6|NA
CASRETGLTSPLHF
>TRBJ2-7|14|NA|TRBV27|NA
CASSLLGATYEQYF
>TRBJ1-3|13|NA|TRBV19|NA
CASTQVSGNTIYF
>TRBJ2-5|14|TRBD1|TRBV27|NA
CASSGRTGAETQYF
>TRBJ2-7|15|TRBD2|TRBV5-1|NA
CASSLGGGLSYEQYF
>TRBJ1-2|16|NA|TRBV7-2|NA
CASSLTGTVPSYGYTF
>TRBJ1-6|14|NA|TRBV5-8|NA
CASSLGGNNSPLHF
>TRBJ2-6|15|NA|TRBV2|once
CASRGGLSGANVLTF
>TRBJ2-7|13|NA|TRBV29-1|NA
CSVERLLTYEQYF
>TRBJ2-5|18|TRBD2|TRBV4-1|NA
CASSQVFARGGGQETQYF
>TRBJ1-5|13|NA|TRBV6-5|NA
CASSKQVGQPQHF
>TRBJ1-1|14|NA|TRBV2|NA
CASMPDMTNTEAFF
>TRBJ1-2|11|NA|TRBV30|NA
CASQGHYGYTF
>TRBJ1-2|13|TRBD1|TRBV5-1|NA
CASSLGTGEGYTF
>TRBJ2-3|15|TRBD2|TRBV6-1|NA
CASSASGLAKDTQYF
>TRBJ2-7|17|NA|TRBV7-2|NA
CASSRTDQRQPSYEQYF
>TRBJ2-3|17|NA|TRBV7-8|NA
CASSLDGPGSSTDTQYF
>TRBJ2-1|18|NA|TRBV10-3|NA
CAISGGVEGANSYNEQFF
>TRBJ1-1|14|TRBD1|TRBV2|NA
CASVRDRGRTEAFF
>TRBJ2-7|15|NA|TRBV14|NA
CASSRESEGPYEQYF
>TRBJ1-4|15|NA|TRBV6-5|NA
CASSYASAGVEKLFF
>TRBJ2-5|12|NA|TRBV6-5|NA
CASSYSLGTQYF
>TRBJ2-1|15|TRBD2|TRBV7-3|NA
CASSPRGGTVNEQFF
>TRBJ2-2|16|TRBD2|TRBV7-2|NA
CASSLASGLNTGELFF
>TRBJ2-3|15|TRBD1|TRBV6-5|NA
CASSGRDRNTDTQYF